Listed below are T cell receptor beta chains from one sample, sequenced in a study of blood T cell repertoires in COVID-19. The repertoire was sequenced with immunoSEQ multiplex PCR; TCRdb's copy has only in-frame clones and lacks some. Of 200,000 to 250,000 clones listed, 70% to 90% were seen once; the top ten hold approximately 2.1%. The sample was peripheral blood. The receptors originated from a man under 40 who had recovered from COVID-19. The CDR3 runs from the conserved cysteine through the conserved F or W. D genes are given only for firm matches. Clone size is not always given. Where it is, it says once, few, many or a class for expanded clones.

V gene	D gene	J gene	clone size	CDR3 protein	CDR3 DNA
TRBV6-5	NA	TRBJ2-3	NA	CASKTGVGTDTQYF	TGTGCCAGCAAAACGGGGGTCGGCACAGATACGCAGTATTTT
TRBV10-3	TRBD2	TRBJ2-1	once	CAIRPSASGGPGEQFF	TGTGCCATCAGGCCTTCGGCTAGCGGGGGGCCGGGGGAGCAGTTCTTC
TRBV3-1/TRBV3-2	TRBD1	TRBJ1-1	few	CASSRGQAGSTEAFF	TGTGCCAGCAGCCGAGGACAGGCTGGAAGCACTGAAGCTTTCTTT
TRBV6-5	NA	TRBJ1-5	NA	CASRESPNQPQHF	TGTGCCAGCAGGGAGTCCCCCAATCAGCCCCAGCATTTT
TRBV5-4	NA	TRBJ2-5	NA	CASSLAAETQYF	TGTGCCAGCAGCTTGGCCGCGGAGACCCAGTACTTC
TRBV30	NA	TRBJ2-7	once	CAWSFDRWQYF	TGTGCCTGGAGCTTCGACAGGTGGCAGTACTTC
TRBV6-4	TRBD1	TRBJ1-1	NA	CASRTQGAASEAFF	TGTGCCAGCAGAACACAGGGGGCCGCGTCTGAAGCTTTCTTT
TRBV9	NA	TRBJ1-1	NA	CADLIGDSDEAFF	TGTGCTGACCTAATAGGGGATTCTGATGAAGCTTTCTTT
TRBV4-3	NA	TRBJ1-2	NA	CASSPGGGARYGYTF	TGCGCCAGCAGCCCGGGTGGGGGGGCACGGTATGGCTACACCTTC
TRBV6-4	TRBD1	TRBJ1-2	NA	CASRPTGGGYGYTF	TGTGCCAGCAGACCTACAGGGGGGGGCTATGGCTACACCTTC
TRBV28	NA	TRBJ2-2	once	CASSPGTRTGELFF	TGTGCCAGCAGTCCCGGGACACGCACCGGGGAGCTGTTTTTT
TRBV6-1	TRBD1	TRBJ2-7	many	CASSDGPDRGSDEQYF	TGTGCCAGCAGTGATGGCCCGGACAGGGGCTCTGACGAGCAGTACTTC
TRBV2	TRBD2	TRBJ2-1	NA	CASSDWLAGNNEQFF	TGTGCCAGCAGTGATTGGCTAGCGGGTAACAATGAGCAGTTCTTC
TRBV4-2	TRBD1	TRBJ2-5	NA	CASSHGTAQETQYF	TGTGCCAGCAGCCACGGGACAGCTCAAGAGACCCAGTACTTC
TRBV19	NA	TRBJ1-2	NA	CASSPDSSLYGYTF	TGTGCCAGTAGTCCCGACAGTTCCCTCTATGGCTACACCTTC
TRBV28	NA	TRBJ2-7	NA	CASSLLLSSYEQYF	TGTGCCAGCAGTTTATTGCTCAGCTCCTACGAGCAGTACTTC
TRBV14	NA	TRBJ2-5	NA	CASGGSETQYF	TGTGCCAGCGGGGGGTCGGAGACCCAGTACTTC
TRBV3-1/TRBV3-2	NA	TRBJ2-2	NA	CASSQALGGGSNTGELFF	TGTGCCAGCAGCCAAGCTCTGGGAGGGGGTTCGAACACCGGGGAGCTATTTTTT
TRBV12-3/TRBV12-4	NA	TRBJ1-1	NA	CASSLIEGTEAFF	TGTGCCAGCAGTTTAATAGAGGGAACAGAAGCTTTCTTT
TRBV19	NA	TRBJ2-2	NA	CASSIGLSTGELFF	TGTGCCAGTAGTATAGGTCTTTCCACCGGGGAGCTGTTTTTT
TRBV10-3	TRBD1	TRBJ1-2	NA	CAIKRDRGGGYTF	TGTGCCATCAAGCGGGACAGGGGAGGTGGCTACACCTTC
TRBV19	TRBD1	TRBJ1-4	NA	CASRPNRGRNEKLFF	TGTGCCAGTAGACCAAACAGGGGGCGTAATGAAAAACTGTTTTTT
TRBV7-2	TRBD2	TRBJ2-1	NA	CASSLSIAGDNEQFF	TGTGCCAGCAGCTTAAGTATAGCGGGGGACAATGAGCAGTTCTTC
TRBV11-2	NA	TRBJ1-1	NA	CAARLTGNTEAFF	TGTGCCGCCCGTTTGACTGGAAACACTGAAGCTTTCTTT
TRBV5-5	TRBD1	TRBJ2-7	once	CASSFEDRPIYEQYF	TGTGCCAGCAGCTTCGAGGACAGGCCCATCTACGAGCAGTACTTC
TRBV6-2/TRBV6-3	NA	TRBJ1-1	NA	CASSPQGLPNTEAFF	TGTGCCAGCAGTCCACAGGGCCTGCCGAACACTGAAGCTTTCTTT
TRBV18	NA	TRBJ1-1	NA	CASSLLDRMNTEAFF	TGTGCCAGCTCACTACTTGACAGGATGAACACTGAAGCTTTCTTT
TRBV3-1/TRBV3-2	TRBD2	TRBJ2-1	once	CASSSRTSGGYNEQFF	TGTGCCAGCAGCTCCCGGACTAGCGGGGGATACAATGAGCAGTTCTTC
TRBV4-1	NA	TRBJ1-2	NA	CASSQFSGYTF	TGCGCCAGCAGCCAATTCTCCGGCTACACCTTC
TRBV10-2	TRBD2	TRBJ2-7	NA	CASSESGSGGPPSEQYF	TGCGCCAGCAGTGAGTCGGGTAGCGGGGGGCCCCCAAGCGAGCAGTACTTC
TRBV10-3	TRBD2	TRBJ2-5	once	CAIAGTIEETQYF	TGTGCCATTGCCGGGACTATTGAAGAGACCCAGTACTTC
TRBV19	NA	TRBJ1-5	once	CASSTTGNQPQHF	TGTGCCAGTAGTACCACTGGCAATCAGCCCCAGCATTTT
TRBV29-1	TRBD1	TRBJ2-4	NA	CSVEGQGVGAKNIQYF	TGCAGCGTTGAAGGGCAGGGGGTGGGAGCCAAAAACATTCAGTACTTC
TRBV4-1	NA	TRBJ1-2	NA	CASSHLTAENYGYTF	TGCGCCAGCAGCCATTTGACAGCCGAGAATTATGGCTACACCTTC
TRBV24-1	TRBD1	TRBJ2-2	NA	CATSTGGTGELFF	TGTGCCACCAGTACAGGGGGCACCGGGGAGCTGTTTTTT
TRBV5-1	TRBD1	TRBJ1-1	NA	CASSSGQGAGAFF	TGCGCCAGCAGCTCCGGACAGGGGGCTGGAGCTTTCTTT
TRBV12-1	NA	TRBJ2-7	NA	CASSFDNHYEQYF	TGTGCCAGCAGCTTTGACAATCATTACGAGCAGTACTTC